The 20 T cell receptor beta chains reported below all come from one sample, sequenced in a study of PD-1 blockade in classical Hodgkin lymphoma. Time point in this sample: cycle 4 day 1 (C4D1), after less than 7 weeks of nivolumab. Every one of the patients relapsed after autologous stem cell transplantation (brentuximab vedotin exposure was variable). Sequencing was performed with immunoSEQ multiplex PCR; in TCRdb, only in-frame clones are kept and a portion is missing. The table lists some 90,000 clones, around 78% of them singletons. Specimen: peripheral blood mononuclear cells (PBMCs), collected before the fourth cycle of nivolumab. The receptor set was obtained from a human donor with classical Hodgkin lymphoma.

This clone was observed once. The V call is TRBV19, the J call TRBJ2-1; D gene uncertain. CDR3 size: 15 residues. The germline V gene encodes CDR1 LNHDA and CDR2 SQIVND (reference sequence). Trimming took off 3 bases at V and 0 bases at J, with 9 bases between the two ends. The DNA for the CDR3 is TGTGCCAGTAGTATTAGCTACTTCTCCTACAATGAGCAGTTCTTC. Protein: CASSISYFSYNEQFF. Filled out from reference TRBV19 and TRBJ2-1, the complete variable domain reads DGGITQSPKYLFRKEGQNVTLSCEQNLNHDAMYWYRQDPGQGLRLIYYSQIVNDFQKGDIAEGYSVSREKKESFPLTVTSAQKNPTAFYLCASSISYFSYNEQFFGPGTRLTVL.

This chain uses TRBV7-2 with TRBJ1-5; perhaps TRBD1 as D (6 bases). V lost 5 bases to trimming and J lost 3 bases, with 14 bases between them. Germline loops: CDR1 SGHTA, CDR2 FQGNSA. This CDR3 contains 15 residues. The CDR3 loop reads CASSPWRQVNQPQHF. In DNA, the CDR3 is TGTGCCAGCAGCCCCTGGCGACAGGTCAATCAGCCCCAGCATTTT. Filled out from reference TRBV7-2 and TRBJ1-5, the complete variable domain reads GAGVSQSPSNKVTEKGKDVELRCDPISGHTALYWYRQSLGQGLEFLIYFQGNSAPDKSGLPSDRFSAERTGGSVSTLTIQRTQQEDSAVYLCASSPWRQVNQPQHFGDGTRLSIL.

The chain has TRBV30 and TRBJ2-3; D not certain. With 3 bases removed from V and 5 bases from J, the gap between germline ends came to 27 bases. The CDR3 runs 18 residues. From germline, CDR1 is GTSNPN and CDR2 SVGIG (reference sequence). The CDR3 coding sequence is TGTGCCTGGAGGAGGCGTCCGGAAGAAGGCAGATTAAAAGATACGCAGTATTTT. Translated: CAWRRRPEEGRLKDTQYF.

J is TRBJ1-6 and V is TRBV29-1, with D hard to call. Trimming pared 0 bases from V and 7 bases from J, leaving 7 bases between. Germline CDR1 is SQVTM and CDR2 is ANQGSEA. This CDR3 comprises 13 residues. CDR3 nucleotide sequence: TGCAGCGTTGAAGAGGGCACCAATTCACCCCTCCACTTT. This gives the protein CSVEEGTNSPLHF.

This chain's CDR3 is CASSYGLTATNEKLFF. The CDR3 region has the DNA TGTGCCAGCAGTTACGGCTTGACAGCAACTAATGAAAAACTGTTTTTT. The rearrangement uses TRBV6-5 and TRBJ1-4; D is perhaps TRBD1 (5 bases). The ends were cut back, 2 bases at V and 0 bases at J, with 10 bases in the middle. This CDR3 contains 16 residues. Germline values: CDR1 MNHEY, CDR2 SVGAGI.

This clone was seen more than once but under ten times. The J gene is TRBJ1-6, the V gene TRBV6-5; D gene unclear. Trimming took off 8 bases at V and 0 bases at J, with 8 bases between the two ends. The CDR3 is 14 residues long. The germline V gene has CDR1 MNHEY and CDR2 SVGAGI. CDR3 sequence: CASGRSSYNSPLHF. The CDR3 region has the DNA TGTGCCAGCGGTAGAAGCTCCTATAATTCACCCCTCCACTTT.

This clone was recorded only once. The chain is built from TRBV5-5 and TRBJ1-3; D is ambiguous. CDR3 length: 12 amino acids. Trimming removed 6 bases at V and 2 bases at J, with 6 bases between. Germline V gene data show CDR1 as SGHKS and CDR2 as YYEKEE (reference sequence). CDR3 bases: TGTGCCAGCACCGTACCTGGAAACACCATATATTTT. This codes for CASTVPGNTIYF.

The table lists this clone with a few counts. This chain joins TRBV12-5 and TRBJ1-1; perhaps TRBD1 as D (5 bases). The length of the CDR3 is 14 residues. Germline CDR1 reads LGHNT; CDR2 reads FRNRAP. Trimming took 0 bases from V and 5 from J, leaving 10 bases between them. Here the CDR3 reads CASGLVEGRTEAFF. The CDR3 DNA sequence: TGTGCTAGTGGTTTGGTAGAGGGGCGGACTGAAGCTTTCTTT.

The chain is built from TRBV27 and TRBJ1-2, with TRBD1 matching 9 bases. CDR3 length: 16 residues. V trimming: 0 bases; J trimming: 4 bases; junction bases outside the gene matches: 6. The germline CDR1 and CDR2 sequences are MNHEY and SMNVEV (reference sequence). In nucleotides, the CDR3 is TGTGCCAGCAGTTTATCCGACAGGGGGTATGTCTATGGCTACACCTTC. Translated: CASSLSDRGYVYGYTF.

This clone is a singleton in its sample. The gene calls are TRBV5-1 and TRBJ1-4; TRBD1 might be the D (6 bases). CDR3 size: 15 residues. CDR1 is SGHRS, CDR2 YFSETQ, per germline. Trimming shortened V by 0 bases and J by 4 bases, and 10 bases separated the two germline ends. CDR3 sequence (DNA): TGCGCCAGCAGCTTGGCCGGGACAAATAATGAAAAACTGTTTTTT. Its protein product is CASSLAGTNNEKLFF. Looking up the rest from reference TRBV5-1 and TRBJ1-4 gives the full variable domain: KAGVTQTPRYLIKTRGQQVTLSCSPISGHRSVSWYQQTPGQGLQFLFEYFSETQRNKGNFPGRFSGRQFSNSRSEMNVSTLELGDSALYLCASSLAGTNNEKLFFGSGTQLSVL.

The rearrangement links TRBV7-9 to TRBJ2-1, with a possible D match to TRBD2 (6 bases). The V gene's germline CDR1 is SEHNR and CDR2 FQNEAQ (reference sequence). The CDR3 is 17 residues long. The ends were cut back, 1 base at V and 1 base at J, with 14 bases in the middle. The CDR3 nucleotides are TGTGCCAGCAGCTTAGGGGCGGGATCCCTATCCTACAATGAGCAGTTCTTC. Translated, it gives CASSLGAGSLSYNEQFF.

This clone was observed once. The chain carries TRBV10-3 and TRBJ1-1; D gene ambiguous. The germline V gene encodes CDR1 ENHRY and CDR2 SYGVKD. The CDR3 covers 13 residues. Trimming stripped 10 bases from V and 4 bases from J, with 16 bases between. CDR3 region: CATRRGDSTEAFF. Here the CDR3 DNA reads TGTGCCACCCGGCGGGGAGATAGCACTGAAGCTTTCTTT.

The V call is TRBV27, the J call TRBJ1-6; maybe TRBD1 (6 bases). The CDR3 runs to 15 residues. Per germline, CDR1 MNHEY and CDR2 SMNVEV (reference sequence). The V end lost 0 bases, the J end lost 7 bases, and 10 bases lay between the germline ends. This CDR3 reads CASSLSAGANSPLHF. CDR3 bases: TGTGCCAGCAGTTTATCAGCAGGGGCGAATTCACCCCTCCACTTT.

The V call is TRBV7-9, the J call TRBJ1-1; D might be TRBD1 (6 bases). CDR3 length: 16 amino acids. V was clipped by 5 bases and J by 0 bases, with 16 bases between them. Germline V CDR1 and CDR2: SEHNR, FQNEAQ (reference sequence). The CDR3 DNA is TGTGCCAGCAGCGACCTTCACAGGGCAATGAACACTGAAGCTTTCTTT. It translates to CASSDLHRAMNTEAFF.

The rearrangement joins TRBV20-1 to TRBJ2-3; perhaps TRBD2 as D (6 bases). Per the germline V gene, CDR1 is DFQATT and CDR2 is SNEGSKA (reference sequence). V was cut by 6 bases and J by 5 bases, with 9 bases left in between. This CDR3 region has 11 residues. The CDR3 sequence is CSAPGVDTQYF. In DNA form, the CDR3 reads TGCAGTGCCCCGGGGGTAGATACGCAGTATTTT.

The V call is TRBV10-2, the J call TRBJ2-7; 9 bases fit TRBD2. Trimming cost V 5 bases and J 1 base; bases outside gene matches: 3. Germline assignment: CDR1 WSHSY and CDR2 SAAADI. CDR3 size: 14 residues. The CDR3 DNA follows: TGCGCCAGCAGTTGGCTAGCGGGATCCTACGAGCAGTACTTC. Its protein is CASSWLAGSYEQYF.

The V and J genes are TRBV30 and TRBJ1-5; 8 bases agree with TRBD1. Germline CDR1 is GTSNPN and CDR2 is SVGIG (reference sequence). The ends lost 5 bases at V and 5 bases at J; junction bases unmatched: 8. This CDR3 has 14 amino acids. The CDR3 nucleotides read TGTGCCTGGGCGCAGAAACAGGGGGATCAGCCCCAGCATTTT. The encoded protein is CAWAQKQGDQPQHF.

This chain connects TRBV4-3 to TRBJ1-1, with D perhaps matching TRBD1 (5 bases). The CDR3 covers 16 residues. Deletions cut 1 base from V and 3 bases from J, with 15 bases between. Germline V CDR1 and CDR2: LGHNA, YSLEER. CDR3 sequence (DNA): TGCGCCAGCAGCCAAGGCCCCGGGGGAGAAGACACTGAAGCTTTCTTT. Its translation: CASSQGPGGEDTEAFF.

This clone was observed a few times. The chain joins TRBV19 to TRBJ2-5; D is unresolved. Germline loops: CDR1 LNHDA, CDR2 SQIVND (reference sequence). The CDR3 spans 13 residues. Trimming left V 0 bases short and J 3 bases short, with 5 bases between. In DNA form, the CDR3 reads TGTGCCAGTAGTATAGATTTCGAAGAGACCCAGTACTTC. It codes for CASSIDFEETQYF.

The rearrangement uses TRBV11-2 and TRBJ2-7, with no clear D. The CDR3 sequence is 15 residues long. Germline V CDR1 and CDR2: SGHAT, FQNNGV. V lost 6 bases, J lost 2 bases, and 17 bases lay in between. CDR3 loop: CASRRNSLLTYEQYF. DNA for the CDR3: TGTGCCAGCAGGAGGAACAGCCTATTAACCTACGAGCAGTACTTC.